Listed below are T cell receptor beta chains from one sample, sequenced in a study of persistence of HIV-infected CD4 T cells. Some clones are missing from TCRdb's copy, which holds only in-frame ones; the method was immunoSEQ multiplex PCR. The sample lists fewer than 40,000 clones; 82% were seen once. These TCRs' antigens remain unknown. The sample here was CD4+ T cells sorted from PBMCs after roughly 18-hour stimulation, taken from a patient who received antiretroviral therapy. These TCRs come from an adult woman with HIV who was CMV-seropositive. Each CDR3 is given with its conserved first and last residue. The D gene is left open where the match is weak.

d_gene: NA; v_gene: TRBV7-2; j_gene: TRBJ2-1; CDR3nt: TGTGCCAGCAGCACCCCCCTGTTAGTCCCGGCCCACAATGAGCAGTTCTTC; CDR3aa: CASSTPLLVPAHNEQFF
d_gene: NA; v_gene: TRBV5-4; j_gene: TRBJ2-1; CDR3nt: TGTGCCAGCAGCCCCCCTTCCGGGACGGCGGATAACAATGAGCAGTTCTTC; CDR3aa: CASSPPSGTADNNEQFF
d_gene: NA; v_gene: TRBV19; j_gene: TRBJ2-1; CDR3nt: TGTGCCAGTAGTATTCACGCCTTCCAGGGTGCGGTGCCTTATGAGCAGTTCTTC; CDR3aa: CASSIHAFQGAVPYEQFF
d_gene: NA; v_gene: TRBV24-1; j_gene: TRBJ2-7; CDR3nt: TGTGCCACCAGTGACCGGGACGGAACCTCTACCTACGAGCAGTACTTC; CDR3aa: CATSDRDGTSTYEQYF
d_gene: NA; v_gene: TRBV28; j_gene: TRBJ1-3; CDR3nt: TGTGCCAGCAGCTCGACAGGTGGAAACACCATATATTTT; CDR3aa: CASSSTGGNTIYF
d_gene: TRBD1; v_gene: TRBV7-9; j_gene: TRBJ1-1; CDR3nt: TGTGCCAGCAGCCCAAGGACAGGCGGACGGGAAGCTTTCTTT; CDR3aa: CASSPRTGGREAFF
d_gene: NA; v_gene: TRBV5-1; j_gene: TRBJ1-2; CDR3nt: TGCGCCAGCACCACGACGCCCGGGTACTATGGCTACACCTTC; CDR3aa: CASTTTPGYYGYTF
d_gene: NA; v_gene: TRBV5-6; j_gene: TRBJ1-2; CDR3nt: TGTGCCAGCAGCTTTCAATACGAGGTGGGGGGCTACACCTTC; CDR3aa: CASSFQYEVGGYTF
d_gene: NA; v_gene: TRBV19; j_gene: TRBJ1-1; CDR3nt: TGTGCCAGTAGTTCTCCTATGGGGGGCACTGAAGCTTTCTTT; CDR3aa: CASSSPMGGTEAFF
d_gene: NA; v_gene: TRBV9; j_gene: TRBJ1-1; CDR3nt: TGTGCCAGCAGCGCGGCAACCCCCCGGGGGGCAGCTTTCTTT; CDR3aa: CASSAATPRGAAFF
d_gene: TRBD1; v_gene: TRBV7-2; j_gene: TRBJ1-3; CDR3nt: TGTGCCAGCACCGAATTAACCGGGACAGGGCTCGGTGGAAACACCATATATTTT; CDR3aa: CASTELTGTGLGGNTIYF
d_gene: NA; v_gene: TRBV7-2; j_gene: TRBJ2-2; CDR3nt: TGTGCCAGCAGCTTAGTTGGTTTCCTGAACACCGGGGAGCTGTTTTTT; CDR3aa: CASSLVGFLNTGELFF
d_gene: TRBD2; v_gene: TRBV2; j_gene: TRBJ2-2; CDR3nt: TGTGCCAGCAGTGCGTGGGAGGGCGGGGAGCTGTTTTTT; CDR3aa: CASSAWEGGELFF
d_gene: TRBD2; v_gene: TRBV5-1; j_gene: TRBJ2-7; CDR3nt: TGCGCCAGCAGCCTCACCACTAGCGGGTCTTCCGAGCAGTACTTC; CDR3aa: CASSLTTSGSSEQYF
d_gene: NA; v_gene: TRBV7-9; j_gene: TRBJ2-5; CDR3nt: TGTGCCAGCAGCTTAGGGGGCCACGAGACCCAGTACTTC; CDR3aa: CASSLGGHETQYF
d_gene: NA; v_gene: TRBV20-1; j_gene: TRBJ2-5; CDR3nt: TGCAGTGCTCAAAATTGGACCCAGTACTTC; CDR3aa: CSAQNWTQYF
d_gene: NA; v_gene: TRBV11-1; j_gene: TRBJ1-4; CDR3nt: TGTGCCAGCAGCCCCGGCGGATCTATTGAAAAACTGTTTTTT; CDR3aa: CASSPGGSIEKLFF
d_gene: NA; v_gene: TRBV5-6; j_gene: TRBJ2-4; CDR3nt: TGTGCCAGCAGTCTTCCAGGGGTCTCGAACATTCAGTACTTC; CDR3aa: CASSLPGVSNIQYF